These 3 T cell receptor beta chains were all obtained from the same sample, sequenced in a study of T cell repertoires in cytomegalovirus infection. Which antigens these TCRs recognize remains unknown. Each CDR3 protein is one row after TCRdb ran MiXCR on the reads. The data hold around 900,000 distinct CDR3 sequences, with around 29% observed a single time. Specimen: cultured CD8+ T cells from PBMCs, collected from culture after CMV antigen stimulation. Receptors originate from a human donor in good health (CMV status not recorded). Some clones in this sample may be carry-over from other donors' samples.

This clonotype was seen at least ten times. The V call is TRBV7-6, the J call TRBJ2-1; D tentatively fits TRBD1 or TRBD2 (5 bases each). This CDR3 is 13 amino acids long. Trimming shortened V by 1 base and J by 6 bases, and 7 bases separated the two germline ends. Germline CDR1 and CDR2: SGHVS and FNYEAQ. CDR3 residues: CASSLDGTNEQFF. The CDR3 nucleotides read TGTGCCAGCAGCTTAGACGGGACCAATGAGCAGTTCTTC.

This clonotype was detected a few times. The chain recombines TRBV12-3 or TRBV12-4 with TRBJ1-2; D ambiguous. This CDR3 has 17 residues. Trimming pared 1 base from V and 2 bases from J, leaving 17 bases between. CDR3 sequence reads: CASSLVSQPNPNYGYTF. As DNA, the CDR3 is TGTGCCAGCAGTTTAGTATCCCAACCCAATCCGAACTATGGCTACACCTTC.

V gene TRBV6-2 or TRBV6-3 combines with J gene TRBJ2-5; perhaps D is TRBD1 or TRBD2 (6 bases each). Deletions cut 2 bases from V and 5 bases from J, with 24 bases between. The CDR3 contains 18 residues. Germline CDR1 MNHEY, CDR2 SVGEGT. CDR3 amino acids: CASSYPTPRGPREETQYF. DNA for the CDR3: TGTGCCAGCAGTTACCCAACCCCCCGGGGGCCGAGGGAGGAGACCCAGTACTTC.